Below, 19 T cell receptor beta chains from the same sample are listed, as sequenced in a study of OX40 agonist ivuxolimab in advanced cancers. Profiling relied on immunoSEQ multiplex PCR, and the TCRdb table lists in-frame clones only, not all of them. The repertoire holds just over 80,000 clones, with about 88% as singletons. This specimen was CD4+ or CD8+ T cells sorted from blood, taken in a trial of the OX40 agonist ivuxolimab. Every receptor here comes from an adult with an advanced solid tumor such as melanoma, head and neck, liver or kidney cancer.

J is TRBJ2-1 and V is TRBV25-1, with D possibly matching TRBD1 (5 bases). Trimming pared 0 bases from V and 5 bases from J, leaving 5 bases between. This CDR3 has 13 residues. Germline CDR1 reads MGHDK; CDR2 reads SYGVNS. CDR3 DNA: TGTGCCAGCAGTGAATACAGGGACAATGAGCAGTTCTTC. As protein: CASSEYRDNEQFF.

J is TRBJ1-5 and V is TRBV6-1, with D perhaps matching TRBD1 (5 bases). Deletions cut 2 bases from V and 8 bases from J, with 22 bases between. CDR3 length: 17 amino acids. Germline CDR1 MNHNS, CDR2 SASEGT. This chain's CDR3 is CASSEITSAGKDKPQHF. CDR3 in DNA: TGTGCCAGCAGTGAAATTACTTCAGCAGGGAAGGACAAGCCCCAGCATTTT.

This clone was found once. The chain is built from TRBV29-1 and TRBJ1-1; the match to TRBD1 covers 7 bases. There are 13 residues in the CDR3. Germline V lookup: CDR1 SQVTM, CDR2 ANQGSEA. Trimming removed 7 bases from V and 4 bases from J; junction bases left unmatched: 9. The CDR3 coding sequence is TGCAGCGCCCTGGGACAGTTAGGCACTGAAGCTTTCTTT. Translation: CSALGQLGTEAFF.

This sequence joins TRBV7-2 and TRBJ2-1, with 10 bases identical to TRBD1. Germline CDR1 and CDR2: SGHTA and FQGNSA. Unmatched junction bases numbered 4, after V lost 5 bases and J lost 0 bases. CDR3 length equals 16 residues. The CDR3 is CASSIRDRGSYNEQFF. CDR3 in DNA: TGTGCCAGCAGCATACGGGACAGGGGCTCCTACAATGAGCAGTTCTTC.

The DNA of the CDR3 is TGTGCCAGCAGCCCCGAGGGGGGGGGCGCCTACGAGCAGTACTTC. It encodes CASSPEGGGAYEQYF. The chain recombines TRBV7-3 with TRBJ2-7; TRBD2 might be the D (7 bases). V lost 5 bases, J lost 2 bases, and 16 bases lay in between. CDR3 length: 15 residues. Germline V gene lookup returns CDR1 SGHTA and CDR2 FQGTGA.

The chain combines TRBV7-9 with TRBJ1-2; D call uncertain. Germline CDR1 and CDR2: SEHNR and FQNEAQ (reference sequence). CDR3 length: 15 amino acids. Trimming shortened V by 5 bases and J by 4 bases, and 17 bases separated the two germline ends. CDR3 region: CASSPANAGFYGYTF. Written as DNA, the CDR3 is TGTGCCAGCAGCCCAGCAAATGCGGGGTTCTATGGCTACACCTTC.

The J gene is TRBJ2-7, the V gene TRBV6-1; D uncertain. The CDR3 consists of 14 residues. Trimming removed 2 bases from V and 7 bases from J, with 15 bases in between. The V gene's germline CDR1 is MNHNS and CDR2 SASEGT. Here the CDR3 reads CASSESWQSKEQYF. For the CDR3, the DNA is TGTGCCAGCAGTGAATCGTGGCAGTCAAAGGAGCAGTACTTC.

This sequence joins TRBV18 and TRBJ2-1; D tentatively reads TRBD1 or TRBD2 (5 bases each). V was trimmed by 3 bases and J by 5 bases, leaving 14 bases between them. This CDR3 has 15 amino acids. The germline V gene encodes CDR1 KGHSH and CDR2 LQKENI. The CDR3 bases are TGTGCCAGCTCACCGCAGGGAGTTGTCAACAATGAGCAGTTCTTC. As protein: CASSPQGVVNNEQFF.

CDR3 residues: CASSKSRRGANEQFF. CDR3 nucleotide sequence: TGTGCCAGTAGTAAATCTCGGAGGGGGGCGAATGAGCAGTTCTTC. V usage is TRBV19 and J usage is TRBJ2-1, with D tentatively TRBD1 or TRBD2 (6 bases each). Germline V gives CDR1 LNHDA, CDR2 SQIVND (reference sequence). Trimming left V 4 bases short and J 7 bases short, with 17 bases between. This CDR3 has 15 amino acids.

The genes are TRBV7-8 and TRBJ1-4; 7 bases match TRBD1. CDR3 length equals 14 residues. Trimming at V came to 8 bases and at J to 4 bases, leaving 7 bases not matched to a gene. Germline assignment: CDR1 SGHVS and CDR2 FQNEAQ. The CDR3 sequence: CASRRDSRNEKLFF. The DNA of the CDR3 is TGTGCCAGCCGCCGGGACAGCCGTAATGAAAAACTGTTTTTT.

DNA for the CDR3: TGTGCCAGCTCACCGCCGGGACAGGGATCCGATGAGCAGTTCTTC. Protein product: CASSPPGQGSDEQFF. The chain carries TRBV18 and TRBJ2-1; 9 bases agree with TRBD1. Germline V gene data show CDR1 as KGHSH and CDR2 as LQKENI. CDR3 length equals 15 residues. With 3 bases clipped from V and 8 bases from J, the junction kept 8 bases outside the gene matches.

This chain joins TRBV7-2 and TRBJ2-1; D uncertain. This CDR3 region has 13 residues. Trimming shortened V by 3 bases and J by 5 bases, and 8 bases separated the two germline ends. Germline lookup yields CDR1 SGHTA and CDR2 FQGNSA. CDR3 amino acids: CASSFLAHNEQFF. The CDR3 DNA follows: TGTGCCAGCAGCTTCCTGGCTCACAATGAGCAGTTCTTC.

The rearrangement uses TRBV9 and TRBJ2-7; TRBD1 might be the D (6 bases). Germline CDR1 SGDLS, CDR2 YYNGEE. V was pared by 4 bases and J by 5 bases, with 22 bases between. The CDR3 extends over 16 amino acids. The CDR3 coding sequence is TGTGCCAGCAGCACAAAGGAGGTACAGGGTTCCAACGAGCAGTACTTC. This codes for CASSTKEVQGSNEQYF.

The sample holds one count of this clone. This chain links TRBV18 with TRBJ2-4, with TRBD2 matching over 11 bases. Germline assignment: CDR1 KGHSH and CDR2 LQKENI. This CDR3 spans 16 amino acids. The J segment lost 2 bases and the V segment lost 2 bases, leaving 2 bases of the junction unmatched. The CDR3 nucleotides are TGTGCCAGCTCACCAACTAGCGGGAGATCCAAAAACATTCAGTACTTC. Protein sequence: CASSPTSGRSKNIQYF. Full variable domain (rest looked up from reference TRBV18 and TRBJ2-4): NAGVMQNPRHLVRRRGQEARLRCSPMKGHSHVYWYRQLPEEGLKFMVYLQKENIIDESGMPKERFSAEFPKEGPSILRIQQVVRGDSAAYFCASSPTSGRSKNIQYFGAGTRLSVL.

This sequence joins TRBV11-2 and TRBJ1-2, with TRBD1 matching 10 bases. Trimming at V came to 4 bases and at J to 8 bases, leaving 10 bases not matched to a gene. This CDR3 contains 15 residues. The germline V gene has CDR1 SGHAT and CDR2 FQNNGV. CDR3 DNA: TGTGCCAGCAGCTCGAAAAGACAGGGGGCCGAGGGCTACACCTTC. This translates into CASSSKRQGAEGYTF.

This rearrangement joins TRBV5-1 to TRBJ1-1; 8 bases match TRBD1. Germline CDR1 SGHRS, CDR2 YFSETQ. With 1 base clipped from V and 5 bases from J, the junction kept 7 bases outside the gene matches. This CDR3 has 15 residues. CDR3 sequence reads: CASSLQGAMGTEAFF. The CDR3 nucleotides are TGCGCCAGCAGCTTGCAGGGGGCGATGGGGACTGAAGCTTTCTTT.

On this clone: At one end, the junction sequence differs from germline, possibly due to a read error. The V and J genes are TRBV28 and TRBJ1-5; D gene uncertain. Germline CDR1 MDHEN, CDR2 SYDVKM. This CDR3 region has 10 residues. The CDR3, as DNA: TGTGTCAGCGGGGATCAGCCCCAGCATTTT. Translating it yields CVSGDQPQHF.

The rearrangement links TRBV7-7 to TRBJ2-5, with 7 bases aligning to TRBD2. This CDR3 spans 15 amino acids. CDR1 SSHAT and CDR2 FNYEAQ come from the germline V gene (reference sequence). V lost 3 bases and J lost 2; bases outside the gene matches: 6. The CDR3 sequence is CASSFGGGHQETQYF. CDR3 DNA sequence: TGTGCCAGCAGCTTCGGGGGAGGGCATCAAGAGACCCAGTACTTC.

This sequence joins TRBV28 and TRBJ1-2, with TRBD1 as a possible D gene (5 bases). This CDR3 is built from 15 residues. The V end was cut by 4 bases, the J end by 2 bases, with 14 bases between. Germline loops: CDR1 MDHEN, CDR2 SYDVKM. The CDR3: CASSSSGGGNYGYTF. DNA for the CDR3: TGTGCCAGCAGTTCGAGTGGGGGAGGGAACTATGGCTACACCTTC.